Sequencing of this T cell receptor (beta chain) was carried out in a study of blood T cell repertoires in COVID-19. The Seattle patients, enrolled during active infection, were followed longitudinally. In the original processing: Counts of nucleated cells, estimated from reference gene primer amplification, were obtained. Libraries were prepared by immunoSEQ multiplex PCR; TCRdb keeps only in-frame clonotypes and omits some of them. V and J calls and clone size are as listed in that table; D and trimming were resolved from the DNA. Among 200,000 to 300,000 clones listed, 81% were seen once. V was shortened by 2 bases and J by 14 bases, with 10 bases between the two germline ends. This CDR3 is built from 12 residues. The germline CDR1 and CDR2 sequences are SGHAT and FQNNGV.

The chain is built from TRBV11-2 and TRBJ1-6, with D unresolved. The sequence was collected from a woman of 80 years or more with COVID-19, enrolled during active disease. Sequencing was done on a sample of peripheral blood. DNA for the CDR3: TGTGCCAGCAGCTTATCCCCCCCAACCCTCCACTTT. Translation: CASSLSPPTLHF.